This record covers a single T cell receptor beta chain. Its antigen is as yet unknown. The record originates from a study of PD-1 blockade in classical Hodgkin lymphoma. Study-level points and caveats: Any patient who commenced nivolumab under 1 year after ASCT was excluded. Complete responders entered with baseline diversity on par with newly diagnosed patients, the results showed. Only CD4+ TCR diversity, not CD8+, had risen significantly by C4D1.

No patient escaped relapse after autologous stem cell transplantation, and brentuximab vedotin exposure varied. The CDR3 length is 10 residues. From germline, CDR1 is DFQATT and CDR2 SNEGSKA (reference sequence). V was clipped by 3 bases and J by 4 bases, with 3 bases between them. The method was immunoSEQ multiplex PCR; TCRdb's version includes in-frame clones alone and lacks a portion of them. The table records around 20,000 clones, 86% of them present only once. The receptor was isolated from a human donor with classical Hodgkin lymphoma. The rearrangement links TRBV20-1 to TRBJ1-2, with D unresolved. Here the sequenced sample was peripheral blood mononuclear cells (PBMCs), taken before the second cycle of nivolumab. The CDR3 nucleotides read TGCAGTGCTAGGGGCTATGGCTACACCTTC. Amino acids: CSARGYGYTF.